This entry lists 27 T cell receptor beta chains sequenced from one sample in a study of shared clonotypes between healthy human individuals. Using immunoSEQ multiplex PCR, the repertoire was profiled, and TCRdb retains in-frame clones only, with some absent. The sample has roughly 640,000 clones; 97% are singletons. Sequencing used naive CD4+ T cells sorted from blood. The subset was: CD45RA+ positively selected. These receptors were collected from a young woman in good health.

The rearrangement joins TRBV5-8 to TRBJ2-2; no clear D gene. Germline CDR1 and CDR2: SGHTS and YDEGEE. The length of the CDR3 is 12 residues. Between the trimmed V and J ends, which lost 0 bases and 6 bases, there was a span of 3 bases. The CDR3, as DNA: TGTGCCAGCAGCTTGGGATCCGGGGAGCTGTTTTTT. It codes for CASSLGSGELFF.

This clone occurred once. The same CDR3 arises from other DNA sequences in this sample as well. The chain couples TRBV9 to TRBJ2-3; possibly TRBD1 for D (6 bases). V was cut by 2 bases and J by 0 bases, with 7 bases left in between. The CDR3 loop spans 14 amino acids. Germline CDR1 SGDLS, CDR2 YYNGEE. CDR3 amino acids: CASSVGQSTDTQYF. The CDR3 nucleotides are TGTGCCAGCAGCGTCGGACAGAGCACAGATACGCAGTATTTT.

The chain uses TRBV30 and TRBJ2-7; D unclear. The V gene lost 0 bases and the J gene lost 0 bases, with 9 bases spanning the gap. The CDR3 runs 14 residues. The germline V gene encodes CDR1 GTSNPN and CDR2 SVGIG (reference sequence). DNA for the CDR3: TGTGCCTGGAGTGTAAGTGAGAGCTCCTACGAGCAGTACTTC. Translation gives CAWSVSESSYEQYF.

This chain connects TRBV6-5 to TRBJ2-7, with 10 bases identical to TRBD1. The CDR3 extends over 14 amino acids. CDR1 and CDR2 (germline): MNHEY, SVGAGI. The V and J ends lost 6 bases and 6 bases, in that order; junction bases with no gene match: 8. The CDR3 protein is CASSPDRGLAEQYF. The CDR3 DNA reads TGTGCCAGCAGCCCCGACAGGGGGCTGGCCGAGCAGTACTTC.

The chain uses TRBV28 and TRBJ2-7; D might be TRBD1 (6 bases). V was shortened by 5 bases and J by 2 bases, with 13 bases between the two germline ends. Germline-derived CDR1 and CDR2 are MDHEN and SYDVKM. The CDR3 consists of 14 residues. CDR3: CASSKTGSTYEQYF. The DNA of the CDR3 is TGTGCCAGCAGTAAGACAGGATCTACCTACGAGCAGTACTTC.

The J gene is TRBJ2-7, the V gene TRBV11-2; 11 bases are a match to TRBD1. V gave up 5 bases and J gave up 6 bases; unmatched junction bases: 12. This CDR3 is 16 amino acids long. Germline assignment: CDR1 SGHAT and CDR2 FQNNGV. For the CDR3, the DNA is TGTGCCAGCAGCCACGATCCCGGGACAGGGGGAATCGAGCAGTACTTC. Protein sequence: CASSHDPGTGGIEQYF.

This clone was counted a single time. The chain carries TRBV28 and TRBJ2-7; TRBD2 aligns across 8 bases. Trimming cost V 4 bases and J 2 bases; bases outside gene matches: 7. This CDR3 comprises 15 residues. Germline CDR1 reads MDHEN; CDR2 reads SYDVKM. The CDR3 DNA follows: TGTGCCAGCAGTTCCACACTAGCGGAACCCTACGAGCAGTACTTC. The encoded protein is CASSSTLAEPYEQYF.

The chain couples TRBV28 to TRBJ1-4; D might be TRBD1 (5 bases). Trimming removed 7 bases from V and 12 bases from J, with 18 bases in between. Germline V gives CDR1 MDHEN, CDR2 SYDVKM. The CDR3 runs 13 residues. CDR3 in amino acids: CASMITGTKELFF. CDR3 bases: TGTGCCAGCATGATTACAGGAACGAAAGAACTGTTTTTT.

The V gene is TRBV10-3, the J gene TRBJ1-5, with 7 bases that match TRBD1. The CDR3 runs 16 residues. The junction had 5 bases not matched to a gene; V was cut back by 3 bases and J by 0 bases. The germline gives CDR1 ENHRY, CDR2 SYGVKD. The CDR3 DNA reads TGTGCCATCAGTGAACGCGGGACAGATAGCAATCAGCCCCAGCATTTT. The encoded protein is CAISERGTDSNQPQHF.

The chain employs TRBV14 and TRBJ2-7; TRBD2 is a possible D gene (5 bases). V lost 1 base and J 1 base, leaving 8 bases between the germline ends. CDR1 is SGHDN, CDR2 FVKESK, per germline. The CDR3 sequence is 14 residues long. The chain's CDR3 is CASSQGRLSYEQYF. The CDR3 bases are TGTGCCAGCAGCCAAGGCAGACTATCCTACGAGCAGTACTTC.

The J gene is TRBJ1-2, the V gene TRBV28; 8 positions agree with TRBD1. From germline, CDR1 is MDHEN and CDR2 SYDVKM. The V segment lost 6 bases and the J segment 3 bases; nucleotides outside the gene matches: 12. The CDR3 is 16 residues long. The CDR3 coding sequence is TGTGCCAGCAGGGGCCCTCCAGGGGGCGCGTACTATGGCTACACCTTC. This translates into CASRGPPGGAYYGYTF.

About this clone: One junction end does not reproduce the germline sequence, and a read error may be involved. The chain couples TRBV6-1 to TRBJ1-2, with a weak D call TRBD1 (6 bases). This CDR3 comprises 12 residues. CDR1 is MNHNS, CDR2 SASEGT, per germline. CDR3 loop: CASTEQGWGYTF. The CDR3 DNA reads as TGTGCCAGCACTGAACAGGGCTGGGGCTACACCTTC.

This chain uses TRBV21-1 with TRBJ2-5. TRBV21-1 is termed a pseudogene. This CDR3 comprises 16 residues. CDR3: CASRDAIYTFSETQYF. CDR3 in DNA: TGTGCCAGCAGAGATGCGATCTACACTTTCTCTGAGACCCAGTACTTC.

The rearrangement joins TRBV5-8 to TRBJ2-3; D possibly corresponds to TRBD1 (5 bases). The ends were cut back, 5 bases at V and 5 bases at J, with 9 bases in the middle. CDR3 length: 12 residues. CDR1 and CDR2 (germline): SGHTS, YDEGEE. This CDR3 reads CASRRQLDTQYF. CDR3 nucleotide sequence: TGTGCCAGCAGGAGACAGTTAGATACGCAGTATTTT.

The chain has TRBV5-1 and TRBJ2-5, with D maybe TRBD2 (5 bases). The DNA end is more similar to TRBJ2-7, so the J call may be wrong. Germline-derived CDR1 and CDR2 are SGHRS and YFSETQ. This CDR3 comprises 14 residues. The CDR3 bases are TGCGCCAGCAGCTTGGAGCGCGGGTTCCACGAGCAGTACTTC. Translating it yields CASSLERGFHEQYF.

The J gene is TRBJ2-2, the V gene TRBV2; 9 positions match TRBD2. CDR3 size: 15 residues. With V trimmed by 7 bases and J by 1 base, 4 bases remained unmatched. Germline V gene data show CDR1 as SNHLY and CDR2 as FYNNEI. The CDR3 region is CASTASGKNTGELFF. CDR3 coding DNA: TGTGCCAGCACGGCTAGCGGGAAGAACACCGGGGAGCTGTTTTTT.

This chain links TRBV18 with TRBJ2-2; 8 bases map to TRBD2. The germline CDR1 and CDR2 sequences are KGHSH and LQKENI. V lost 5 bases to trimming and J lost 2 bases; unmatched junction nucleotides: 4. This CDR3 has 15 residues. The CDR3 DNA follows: TGTGCCAGCTCAAACAGCGGGAGTAACACCGGGGAGCTGTTTTTT. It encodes CASSNSGSNTGELFF.

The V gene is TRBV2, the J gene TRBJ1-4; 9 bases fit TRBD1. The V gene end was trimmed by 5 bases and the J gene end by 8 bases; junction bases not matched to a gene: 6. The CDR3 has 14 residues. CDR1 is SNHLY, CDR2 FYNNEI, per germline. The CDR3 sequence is CASSTGTGNEKLFF. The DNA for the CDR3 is TGTGCCAGCAGTACCGGGACAGGGAACGAAAAACTGTTTTTT.

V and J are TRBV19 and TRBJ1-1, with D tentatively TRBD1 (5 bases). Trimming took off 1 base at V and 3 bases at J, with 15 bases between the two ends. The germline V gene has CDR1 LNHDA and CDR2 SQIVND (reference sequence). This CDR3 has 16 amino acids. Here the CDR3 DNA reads TGTGCCAGTAGTATAGGGGGCTCCTCGGGGGACACTGAAGCTTTCTTT. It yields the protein CASSIGGSSGDTEAFF.

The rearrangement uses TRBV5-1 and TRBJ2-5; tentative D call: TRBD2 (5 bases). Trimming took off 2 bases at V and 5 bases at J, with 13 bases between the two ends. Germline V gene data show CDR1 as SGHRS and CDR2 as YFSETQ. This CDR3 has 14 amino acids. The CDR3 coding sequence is TGCGCCAGCAGCTTTGCAGTTACGGGGGAGACCCAGTACTTC. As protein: CASSFAVTGETQYF.

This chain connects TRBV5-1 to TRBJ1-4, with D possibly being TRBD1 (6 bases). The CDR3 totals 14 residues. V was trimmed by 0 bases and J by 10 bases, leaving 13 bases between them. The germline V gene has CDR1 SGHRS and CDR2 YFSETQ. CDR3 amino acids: CASSLGTEGGKLFF. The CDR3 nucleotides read TGCGCCAGCAGCTTGGGGACAGAAGGAGGAAAACTGTTTTTT. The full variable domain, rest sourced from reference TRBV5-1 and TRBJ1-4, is KAGVTQTPRYLIKTRGQQVTLSCSPISGHRSVSWYQQTPGQGLQFLFEYFSETQRNKGNFPGRFSGRQFSNSRSEMNVSTLELGDSALYLCASSLGTEGGKLFFGSGTQLSVL.

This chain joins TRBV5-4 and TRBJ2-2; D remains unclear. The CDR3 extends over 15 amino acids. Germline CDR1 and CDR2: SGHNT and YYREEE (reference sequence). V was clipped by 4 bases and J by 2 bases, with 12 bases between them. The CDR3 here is CASSPLAVNTGELFF. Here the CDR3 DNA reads TGTGCCAGCAGCCCCCTGGCGGTCAACACCGGGGAGCTGTTTTTT.

As DNA, the CDR3 is TGTGCCAGTAGTAGACGGACTGGACTATCGGGCAATCAGCCCCAGCATTTT. Its protein is CASSRRTGLSGNQPQHF. The chain joins TRBV19 to TRBJ1-5; D uncertain. Germline V lookup: CDR1 LNHDA, CDR2 SQIVND (reference sequence). The CDR3 is made up of 17 amino acids. V was shortened by 4 bases and J by 2 bases, with 18 bases between the two germline ends.

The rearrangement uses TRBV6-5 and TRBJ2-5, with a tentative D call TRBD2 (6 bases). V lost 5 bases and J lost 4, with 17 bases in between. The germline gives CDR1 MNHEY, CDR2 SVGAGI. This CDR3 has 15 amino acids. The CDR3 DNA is TGTGCCAGCAGTAAAAGGACTACCCAAATAGAGACCCAGTACTTC. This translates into CASSKRTTQIETQYF.

CDR3 in amino acids: CASRLPGLNTEAFF. The CDR3, as DNA: TGTGCCAGCAGGCTACCGGGTCTGAACACTGAAGCTTTCTTT. This chain links TRBV6-1 with TRBJ1-1, with D unclear. The CDR3 contains 14 residues. Germline V gives CDR1 MNHNS, CDR2 SASEGT. Trimming took 6 bases from V and 0 from J, leaving 11 bases between them.

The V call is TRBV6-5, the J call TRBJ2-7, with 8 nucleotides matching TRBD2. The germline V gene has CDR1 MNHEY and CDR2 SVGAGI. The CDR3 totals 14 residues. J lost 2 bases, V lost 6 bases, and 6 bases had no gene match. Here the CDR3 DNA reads TGTGCCAGCAGGATAGGACTAGCAACCTACGAGCAGTACTTC. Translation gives CASRIGLATYEQYF.

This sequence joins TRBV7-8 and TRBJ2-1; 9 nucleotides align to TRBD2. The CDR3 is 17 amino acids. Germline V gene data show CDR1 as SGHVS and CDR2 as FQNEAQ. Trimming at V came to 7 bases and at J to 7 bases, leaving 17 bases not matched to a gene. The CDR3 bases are TGTGCCAGCATCAAGACCTTTAGCGGGAGAGTATTTAATGAGCAGTTCTTC. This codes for CASIKTFSGRVFNEQFF.